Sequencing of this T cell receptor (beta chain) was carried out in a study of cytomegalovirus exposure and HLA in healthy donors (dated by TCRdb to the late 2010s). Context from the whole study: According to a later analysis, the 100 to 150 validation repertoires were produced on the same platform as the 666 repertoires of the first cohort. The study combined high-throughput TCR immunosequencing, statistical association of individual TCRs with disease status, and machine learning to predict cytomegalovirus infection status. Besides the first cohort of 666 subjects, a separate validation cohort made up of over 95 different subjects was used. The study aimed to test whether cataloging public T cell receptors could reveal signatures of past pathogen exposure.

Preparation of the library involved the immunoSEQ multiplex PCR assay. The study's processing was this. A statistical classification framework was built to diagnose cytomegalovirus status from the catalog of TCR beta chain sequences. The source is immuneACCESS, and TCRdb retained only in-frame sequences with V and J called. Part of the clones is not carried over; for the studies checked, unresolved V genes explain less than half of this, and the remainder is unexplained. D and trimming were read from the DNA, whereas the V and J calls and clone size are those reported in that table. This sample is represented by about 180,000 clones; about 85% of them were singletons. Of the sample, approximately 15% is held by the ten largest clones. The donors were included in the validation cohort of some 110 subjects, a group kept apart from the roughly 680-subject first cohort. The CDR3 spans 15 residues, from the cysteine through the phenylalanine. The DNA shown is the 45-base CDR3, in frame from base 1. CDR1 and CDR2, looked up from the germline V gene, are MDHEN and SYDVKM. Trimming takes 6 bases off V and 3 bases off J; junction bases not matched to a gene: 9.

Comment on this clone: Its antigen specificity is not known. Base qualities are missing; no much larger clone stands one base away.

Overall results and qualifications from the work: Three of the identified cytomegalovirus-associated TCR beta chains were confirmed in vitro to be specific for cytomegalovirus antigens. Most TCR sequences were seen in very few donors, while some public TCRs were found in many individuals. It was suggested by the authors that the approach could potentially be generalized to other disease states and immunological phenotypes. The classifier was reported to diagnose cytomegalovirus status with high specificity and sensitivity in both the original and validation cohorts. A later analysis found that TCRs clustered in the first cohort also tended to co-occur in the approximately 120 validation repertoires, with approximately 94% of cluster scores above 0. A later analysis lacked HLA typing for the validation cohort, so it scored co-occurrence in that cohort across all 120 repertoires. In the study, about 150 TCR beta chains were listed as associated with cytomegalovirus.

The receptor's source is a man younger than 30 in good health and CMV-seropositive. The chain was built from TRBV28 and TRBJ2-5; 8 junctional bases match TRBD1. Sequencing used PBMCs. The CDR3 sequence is CASRPTGVGEETQYF. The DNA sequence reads TGTGCCAGCAGACCGACAGGGGTAGGTGAAGAGACCCAGTACTTC.